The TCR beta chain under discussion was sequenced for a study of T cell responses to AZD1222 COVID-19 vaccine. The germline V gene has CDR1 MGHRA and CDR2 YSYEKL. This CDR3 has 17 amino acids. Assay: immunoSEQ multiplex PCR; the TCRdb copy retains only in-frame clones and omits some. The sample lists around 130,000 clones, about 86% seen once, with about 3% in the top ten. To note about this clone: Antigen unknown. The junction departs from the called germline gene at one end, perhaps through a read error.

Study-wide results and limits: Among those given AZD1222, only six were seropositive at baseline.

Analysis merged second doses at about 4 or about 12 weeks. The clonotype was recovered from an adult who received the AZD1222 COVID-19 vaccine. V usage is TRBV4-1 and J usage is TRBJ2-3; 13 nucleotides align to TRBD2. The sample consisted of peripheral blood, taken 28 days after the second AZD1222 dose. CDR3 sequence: CASSEDTSGGATDTQYF. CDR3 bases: TGCGCCAGCAGCGAAGATACTAGCGGGGGGGCCACAGATACGCAGTATTTT.